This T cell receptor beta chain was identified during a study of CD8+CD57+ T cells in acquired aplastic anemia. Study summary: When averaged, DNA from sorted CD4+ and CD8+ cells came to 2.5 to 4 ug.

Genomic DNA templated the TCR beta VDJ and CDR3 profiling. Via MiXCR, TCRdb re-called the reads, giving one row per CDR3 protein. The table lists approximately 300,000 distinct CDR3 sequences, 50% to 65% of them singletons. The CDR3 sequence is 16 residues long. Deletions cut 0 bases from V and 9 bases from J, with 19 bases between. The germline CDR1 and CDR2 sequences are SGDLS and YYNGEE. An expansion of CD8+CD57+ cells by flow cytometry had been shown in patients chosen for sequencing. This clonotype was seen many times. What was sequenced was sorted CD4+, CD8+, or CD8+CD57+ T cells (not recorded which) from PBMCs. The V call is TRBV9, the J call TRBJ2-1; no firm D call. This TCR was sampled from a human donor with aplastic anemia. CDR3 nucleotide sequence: TGTGCCAGCAGCGTAGACCCCGGGCCTGGAGTTATTGAGCAGTTCTTC. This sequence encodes CASSVDPGPGVIEQFF.